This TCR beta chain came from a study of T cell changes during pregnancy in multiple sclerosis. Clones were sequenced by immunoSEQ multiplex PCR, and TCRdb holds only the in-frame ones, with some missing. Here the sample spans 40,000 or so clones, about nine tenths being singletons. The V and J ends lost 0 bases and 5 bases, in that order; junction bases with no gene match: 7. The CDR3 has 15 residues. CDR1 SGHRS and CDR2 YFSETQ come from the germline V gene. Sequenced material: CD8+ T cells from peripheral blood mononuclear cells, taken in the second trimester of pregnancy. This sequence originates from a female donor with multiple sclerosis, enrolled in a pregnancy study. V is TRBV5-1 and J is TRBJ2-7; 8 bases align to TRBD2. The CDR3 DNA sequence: TGCGCCAGCAGCTTGGTGGCGGGGGGATCCCACGAGCAGTACTTC. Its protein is CASSLVAGGSHEQYF.